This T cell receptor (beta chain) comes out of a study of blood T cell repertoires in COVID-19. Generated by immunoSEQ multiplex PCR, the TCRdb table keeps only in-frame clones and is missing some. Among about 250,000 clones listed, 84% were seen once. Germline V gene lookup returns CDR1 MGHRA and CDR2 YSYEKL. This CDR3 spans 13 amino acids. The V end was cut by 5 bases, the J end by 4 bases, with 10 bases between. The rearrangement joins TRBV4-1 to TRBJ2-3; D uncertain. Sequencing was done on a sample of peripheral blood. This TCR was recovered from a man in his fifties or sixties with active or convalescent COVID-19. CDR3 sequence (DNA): TGCGCCAGCAGCTCCCTCTCGGCAGATACGCAGTATTTT. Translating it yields CASSSLSADTQYF.